Listed here is a single TCR beta chain. The data were obtained in a study of blood T cell repertoires in COVID-19. In the study overall: Some COVID-19 samples were acute and others convalescent; all came from the United States, Italy and Spain. PBMCs, B-cell-depleted T cells, or T cells provided the cDNA or gDNA that made up the material.

Original processing methods: Researchers report that nucleated cell counts were estimated from reference gene primer amplification. Assay: immunoSEQ multiplex PCR; the TCRdb copy retains only in-frame clones and omits some. V and J calls and clone size are as listed in that table; D and trimming were resolved from the DNA. Of about 260,000 clones in the sample, about nine tenths are singletons; the top ten hold about 8.7%. The CDR3 consists of 14 residues. Trimming stripped 4 bases from V and 3 bases from J, with 11 bases between. CDR1 and CDR2 from the germline V gene are LGHDT and YNNKEL (reference sequence).

The source is a middle-aged man with active or convalescent COVID-19. V gene TRBV3-1 (or the pseudogene TRBV3-2) combines with J gene TRBJ2-3; D is possibly TRBD2 (6 bases). The specimen sequenced was peripheral blood. This chain's CDR3 is CASSPEAGTDTQYF. CDR3 DNA: TGTGCCAGCAGCCCCGAGGCGGGAACAGATACGCAGTATTTT.